The rows below give T cell receptor beta chains drawn from one sample of a study of control samples from healthy donors and cancer patients. Sequencing was performed with immunoSEQ multiplex PCR; in TCRdb, only in-frame clones are kept and a portion is missing. The data show about 140,000 clones, 80% to 95% seen once. Sequencing was performed on blood. The source of these receptors is a man aged 25 to 40 in good health. CDR3s include the opening cysteine and the closing phenylalanine or tryptophan. Fields, in order: D gene, clone size, J gene, V gene, CDR3 protein, CDR3 DNA. D genes are given only for firm matches. Part of the rows lack a size; the others show once, few, many or a class for expanded clones.

>-|-|TRBJ1-1|TRBV10-3
CAIKGERSYTEAFF
TGTGCCATCAAAGGGGAGCGCAGTTACACTGAAGCTTTCTTT
>TRBD2|-|TRBJ2-1|TRBV28
CASSTPWSGTILKSSYNEQFF
TGTGCCAGCAGTACTCCGTGGAGCGGGACTATTCTCAAATCCTCCTACAATGAGCAGTTCTTC
>TRBD1|once|TRBJ1-1|TRBV6-5
CASSTNRGNTEAFF
TGTGCCAGCAGTACAAACAGGGGAAACACTGAAGCTTTCTTT
>-|-|TRBJ2-7|TRBV28
CATLTRGGYEQYF
TGTGCCACCCTAACCCGTGGAGGGTACGAGCAGTACTTC
>TRBD1|-|TRBJ1-2|TRBV11-2
CASSLAGQGGFYGYTF
TGTGCCAGCAGCTTAGCCGGGCAGGGGGGTTTCTATGGCTACACCTTC
>-|-|TRBJ2-7|TRBV19
CASSSGAYEQYF
TGTGCCAGTAGCTCCGGGGCCTACGAGCAGTACTTC
>-|-|TRBJ1-6|TRBV28
CASSGRGISYNSPLHF
TGTGCCAGCAGTGGACGGGGAATCTCCTATAATTCACCCCTCCACTTT
>-|-|TRBJ2-3|TRBV19
CASSPHRHITDTQYF
TGTGCCAGTAGTCCCCACCGCCATATCACAGATACGCAGTATTTT
>-|-|TRBJ2-1|TRBV7-9
CASSLVGHRNEQFF
TGTGCCAGCAGCTTAGTAGGGCATCGGAATGAGCAGTTCTTC
>-|-|TRBJ2-7|TRBV15
CATSTGRMSSYEQYF
TGTGCCACCAGCACGGGACGGATGAGCTCCTACGAGCAGTACTTC
>-|few|TRBJ1-2|TRBV6-5
CASSLQGIDGYTF
TGTGCCAGCAGTTTACAGGGTATCGACGGCTACACCTTC
>-|-|TRBJ2-1|TRBV5-1
CASSVGTGFANEQFF
TGCGCCAGCAGCGTAGGAACGGGATTCGCGAATGAGCAGTTCTTC
>-|-|TRBJ2-3|TRBV19
CASSVGTDTQYF
TGTGCCAGTAGTGTGGGAACAGATACGCAGTATTTT
>-|-|TRBJ1-5|TRBV12-3/TRBV12-4
CASRQGNQPQHF
TGTGCCAGCCGACAGGGCAATCAGCCCCAGCATTTT